This record looks at one T cell receptor beta chain sequence and its context. Its antigen is unknown. Germline V lookup: CDR1 SGHTS, CDR2 YDEGEE. V lost 1 base to trimming and J lost 10 bases, with 15 bases between them. The CDR3 consists of 15 residues. This entry comes from a study of vaccination effects on CD4 cells after COVID-19. General study results and limits: Convalescents' spike-reactive clones after vaccination were mainly made up of new clones that the vaccine induced.

The method was immunoSEQ multiplex PCR; TCRdb's version includes in-frame clones alone and lacks a portion of them. This table holds 14,000 or so clones, 60% to 85% found once. ViraFEST used viral peptide pools to expand antigen-specific CD4+ T cells before sequencing. Investigators separated out CD4+ T cells once approximately 9 days of culture had passed. The person's infection with SARS-CoV-2, confirmed by PCR, took place between March and December 2020. Each person got two doses of an mRNA SARS-CoV-2 vaccine, BNT162b2 or mRNA-1273. This sequence was found in a human donor who had a prior SARS-CoV-2 infection. The sequences come from CD4+ T cells from PBMCs cultured with SARS-CoV-2 spike peptides, collected after COVID-19 vaccination. This chain joins TRBV5-8 and TRBJ1-6, with D possibly matching TRBD1 (6 bases). CDR3 DNA sequence: TGTGCCAGCAGCTTGTGGGACACGGTAGAATCACCCCTCCACTTT. This encodes CASSLWDTVESPLHF.